The 7 T cell receptor beta chains below all came from one sample that was sequenced in a study of T cell responses to AZD1222 COVID-19 vaccine. Assay used: immunoSEQ multiplex PCR; TCRdb lists only in-frame clones, some missing. This table has under 200,000 clones, about 90% appearing once. The source material was peripheral blood, sampled 28 days after the second AZD1222 dose. The receptors were gathered from an adult who received the AZD1222 COVID-19 vaccine.

The chain uses TRBV28 and TRBJ1-1, with D possibly being TRBD1 (6 bases). The length of the CDR3 is 13 residues. CDR1 is MDHEN, CDR2 SYDVKM, per germline. The V and J ends lost 2 bases and 10 bases respectively, with 14 bases between them. The CDR3 here is CASSLGQGIRAFF. CDR3 coding DNA: TGTGCCAGCAGTTTAGGTCAGGGGATCCGAGCTTTCTTT.

The chain has TRBV27 and TRBJ2-3; D might be TRBD1 (6 bases). The CDR3 runs 17 residues. V shed 3 bases and J shed 8 bases, with 24 bases lying between them. Germline V gives CDR1 MNHEY, CDR2 SMNVEV (reference sequence). The CDR3 nucleotides read TGTGCCAGCAGTTTTGAGGGGGAAAGGGCCGCCGGTGGTACGCAGTATTTT. Protein sequence: CASSFEGERAAGGTQYF.

V is TRBV11-2 and J is TRBJ2-7; D is uncertain. Trimming left V 0 bases short and J 7 bases short, with 10 bases between. This CDR3 is 13 amino acids long. Germline loops: CDR1 SGHAT, CDR2 FQNNGV. The DNA for the CDR3 is TGTGCCAGCAGCTTAGAAAACAGTGGAGAGCAGTACTTC. This sequence encodes CASSLENSGEQYF.

The chain links TRBV24-1 to TRBJ2-2, with TRBD1 as a possible D gene (5 bases). The CDR3 spans 12 residues. Trimming pared 5 bases from V and 6 bases from J, leaving 6 bases between. Germline values: CDR1 KGHDR, CDR2 SFDVKD. CDR3 amino acids: CATSAGPGELFF. The DNA for the CDR3 is TGTGCCACCAGTGCAGGGCCCGGGGAGCTGTTTTTT.

V and J are TRBV5-1 and TRBJ2-3; weak D call: TRBD1 (8 bases). The V end lost 4 bases, the J end lost 4 bases, and 13 bases lay between the germline ends. This CDR3 has 14 amino acids. The germline CDR1 and CDR2 sequences are SGHRS and YFSETQ. CDR3 amino acids: CASSPTGGADTQYF. In DNA, the CDR3 is TGCGCCAGCAGCCCAACAGGGGGGGCAGATACGCAGTATTTT. Looking up the rest from reference TRBV5-1 and TRBJ2-3 gives the full variable domain: KAGVTQTPRYLIKTRGQQVTLSCSPISGHRSVSWYQQTPGQGLQFLFEYFSETQRNKGNFPGRFSGRQFSNSRSEMNVSTLELGDSALYLCASSPTGGADTQYFGPGTRLTVL.

This rearrangement joins TRBV19 to TRBJ1-6; D is unresolved. Germline CDR1 reads LNHDA; CDR2 reads SQIVND (reference sequence). The CDR3 is made up of 13 amino acids. Deletions cut 10 bases from V and 7 bases from J, with 14 bases between. CDR3 in amino acids: CATSQFLNSPLHF. DNA for the CDR3: TGTGCCACCTCCCAGTTCCTCAATTCACCCCTCCACTTT.

The V and J genes are TRBV12-5 and TRBJ1-1, with D perhaps TRBD1 (6 bases). The germline CDR1 and CDR2 sequences are LGHNT and FRNRAP. The CDR3 loop spans 13 amino acids. V was clipped by 6 bases and J by 2 bases, with 10 bases between them. CDR3 sequence (DNA): TGTGCTAGTGGCCCAGGGGCCAACACTGAAGCTTTCTTT. Amino acid sequence: CASGPGANTEAFF.